This T cell receptor beta chain was profiled in a study of CD8+ T cells in alopecia areata. Extraction of RNA preceded its reverse transcription into cDNA, which served as the sequencing template. Measured with immunoSEQ multiplex PCR; TCRdb has only the in-frame clones, and not every one. Singletons are absent from the sample, which has approximately 280,000 clones. A note on this clone: Gene names are the mouse ones.

A sort of pooled cutaneous lymph node cells used CD4, CD8alpha, NKG2D, NKG2ACE and other stains. The sample taken for sequencing was CD4+ T cells sorted from a lymph node. This clonotype was sampled from a C3H/HeJ mouse with alopecia areata. This strain's MHC haplotype is H2-k.

The CDR3: CASSYDWGAQDTQYF. Incomplete CDR3 DNA: TGTGCCAGCAGTTATGACTGGGGGGCTCAAGAC. The V and J genes are TRBV19 and TRBJ2-5; 10 bases line up with TRBD2. Read coverage stops 4 residues before the CDR3 terminus; the germline J gene supplies the remainder. Germline assignment: CDR1 FNHDT and CDR2 SITEND (reference sequence). Germline trimming cut 4 bases from V and 3 bases from J; bases unmatched to any gene: 5. The CDR3 contains 15 residues.